The T cell receptor beta chain described here comes from a study of blood T cell repertoires in COVID-19. The repertoire was sequenced with immunoSEQ multiplex PCR; TCRdb's copy has only in-frame clones and lacks some. The sample yields 110,000 or so clones, roughly 83% seen once. Germline-derived CDR1 and CDR2 are LGHDT and YNNKEL (reference sequence). The CDR3 extends over 16 amino acids. The V segment lost 0 bases and the J segment 0 bases; nucleotides outside the gene matches: 5. This sequence joins TRBV3-1 (or the pseudogene TRBV3-2) and TRBJ2-7, with 7 bases lining up with TRBD2. This sequence was found in a woman aged 60-70 years with acute or convalescent COVID-19. What was sequenced was peripheral blood. CDR3 in DNA: TGTGCCAGCAGCCAAGATCTGGGAGGGGACTCCTACGAGCAGTACTTC. It is translated as CASSQDLGGDSYEQYF.